The clone carrying this T cell receptor (beta chain) was seen a handful of times. Antigen unknown. These data originate in a study of CD8 T cells in Susac syndrome. Reverse transcription of roughly 0.5 to 1 ug RNA used random hexamers. TCR beta CDR3 was amplified by immunoSEQ multiplex PCR. This amplification extended across 54 Vbeta and 13 Jbeta segments. TCRdb fed the immunoSEQ multiplex PCR reads into MiXCR, producing one record per CDR3 protein. Seen here are about 80,000 distinct CDR3 sequences, around 94% observed once, and the top ten hold around 0.25%. Broader study findings: It was acknowledged in the study that the number of individuals who were included in its TCR sequencing and HLA analysis was relatively small.

Healthy donors served as age- and sex-matched controls. CDR1 is KGHDR, CDR2 SFDVKD, per germline. The CDR3 covers 13 residues. The V and J ends lost 2 bases and 3 bases respectively, with 6 bases between them. The source of this sequence is a human donor in good health. The J gene is TRBJ2-5, the V gene TRBV24-1, with D unclear. The sequencing sample was made of CD8+ T cells from PBMCs. CDR3 protein: CATSDSKEETQYF. DNA of the CDR3: TGTGCCACCAGTGATTCTAAGGAAGAGACCCAGTACTTC.